The 2 T cell receptor beta chains reported below all come from one sample, sequenced in a study of T cell repertoires in cytomegalovirus infection. These receptors' targets are unknown. MiXCR, run by TCRdb on the reads, gives a single entry per CDR3 protein. The sample has a few hundred thousand distinct CDR3 sequences, approximately 40% seen once. The sequenced sample was cultured PBMCs, obtained from culture after CMV antigen stimulation. The receptor set was obtained from a human donor in good health (CMV status not recorded). Some clones in this sample may be carry-over from other donors' samples.

This sequence joins TRBV20-1 and TRBJ2-7; D might be TRBD1 (5 bases). Germline V gene sequence: CDR1 DFQATT, CDR2 SNEGSKA (reference sequence). The CDR3 covers 12 residues. V lost 6 bases and J 2 bases, leaving 11 bases between the germline ends. CDR3 nucleotides: TGCAGTGCGAGGACACGGGCCTACGAGCAGTACTTC. Translation gives CSARTRAYEQYF.

The chain is built from TRBV5-5 and TRBJ1-2; no definite D call. This CDR3 is 14 amino acids long. Germline assignment: CDR1 SGHKS and CDR2 YYEKEE (reference sequence). Deletions cut 0 bases from V and 4 bases from J, with 10 bases between. For the CDR3, the DNA is TGTGCCAGCAGCTTGGTTGGGGTTGCCTATGGCTACACCTTC. This gives the protein CASSLVGVAYGYTF.